This TCR beta chain was sequenced during a study of technical replicates of blood from several donors. Generated by immunoSEQ multiplex PCR, the TCRdb table keeps only in-frame clones and is missing some. The sample lists more than 65,000 clones, 91% occurring once. V lost 1 base and J lost 10, with 17 bases in between. CDR1 and CDR2 from the germline V gene are MNHEY and SVGAGI. This CDR3 contains 16 residues. V and J are TRBV6-5 and TRBJ1-6; D might be TRBD1 (5 bases). This TCR derives from a human donor in good health. Some clones in this sample may be carry-over from other donors' samples. The source material was T cells isolated from PBMCs. Here the CDR3 DNA reads TGTGCCAGCAGTTACTATCAGGGAAGAATGCACTCACCCCTCCACTTT. It encodes CASSYYQGRMHSPLHF.